This T cell receptor (beta chain) was found in a study of T-cell reconstitution after alpha-beta-depleted transplantation in children. Germline CDR1 reads SEHNR; CDR2 reads FQNEAQ (reference sequence). The CDR3 sequence is 17 residues long. The ends were cut back, 1 base at V and 8 bases at J, with 21 bases in the middle. Researchers prepared the TCRbeta library using unique molecular identifiers, the study reports. MiXCR, run by TCRdb on the PCR reads, gives a single entry per CDR3 protein. The sample includes more than 100,000 distinct CDR3 sequences, 23% of them seen just once. This clonotype occurred many times.

V gene TRBV7-9 combines with J gene TRBJ2-1; no clear D gene. Sequenced material: PBMCs, mostly from graft donor cells, taken 180 days after TCRalphabeta/CD19-depleted stem cell transplant. The clonotype originates from a male patient between 2 and 10 years old who had a stem cell transplant for chronic granulomatous disease, so the T cells may come from the graft donor. DNA for the CDR3: TGTGCCAGCAGCTTAGTAATATTGCGGATTGGGGATGATGAGCAGTTCTTC. Protein sequence: CASSLVILRIGDDEQFF.